A selection of T cell receptor beta chains follows, all from one sample in a study of human T cells and chemical hapten exposure. TCRdb analysed the RACE reads with MiXCR anew, one entry per CDR3 protein. The data show approximately 97,000 distinct CDR3 sequences, around 25% seen once. The source was whole blood, collected in connection with sensitization to the hapten diphenylcyclopropenone (DPC). The receptors were gathered from a man aged 40-49 years with alopecia areata. Some clones in this sample may be carry-over from other donors' samples. Each CDR3 is given without its conserved first and last residue.

V: TRBV28
J: TRBJ2-7
CDR3: ASSLIGRGGLGEQY

V: TRBV2
J: TRBJ1-4
CDR3: ASSATGRVEKLF

V: TRBV27
J: TRBJ2-3
CDR3: ASSPRVSDTQY

V: TRBV28
J: TRBJ2-3
CDR3: ASEGDDFGADTQY

V: TRBV2
J: TRBJ1-4
CDR3: ASSEALQGAGEKLF

V: TRBV24-1
J: TRBJ2-4
CDR3: ATNRDRGAKNIQY

V: TRBV7-3
J: TRBJ1-3
CDR3: ASSRGQGAGNTIY

V: TRBV6-5
J: TRBJ2-3
CDR3: AIGQGTDTQY

V: TRBV3-1
J: TRBJ2-1
CDR3: ASSPGSSSYNEQF

V: TRBV5-1
J: TRBJ1-1
CDR3: ASSLPGQGKNTEAF

V: TRBV6-5
J: TRBJ1-5
CDR3: ASSRPGGNQPQH

V: TRBV7-2
J: TRBJ2-3
CDR3: ASSLDRGDTQY

V: TRBV5-1
J: TRBJ2-6
CDR3: ASSLEDSGANVLT

V: TRBV2
J: TRBJ2-5
CDR3: ASGSQREGGWRETQY

V: TRBV7-9
J: TRBJ1-5
CDR3: ASSREVGQPQH

V: TRBV11-2
J: TRBJ2-1
CDR3: ASSPIYNEQF

V: TRBV20-1
J: TRBJ1-5
CDR3: SASTGGRSSNQPQH

V: TRBV3-1
J: TRBJ2-2
CDR3: ASRHSSGIWTGELF

V: TRBV20-1
J: TRBJ2-7
CDR3: SARPQRGSYEQY

V: TRBV7-9
J: TRBJ2-7
CDR3: ASSRRDRAYEQY

V: TRBV4-1
J: TRBJ2-7
CDR3: ASSQDGTTYEQY

V: TRBV2
J: TRBJ2-7
CDR3: ASSELPAPTSNRPYEQY

V: TRBV5-1
J: TRBJ2-7
CDR3: ASTPTSGFYEQY

V: TRBV20-1
J: TRBJ2-7
CDR3: SASHSGRAESEQY

V: TRBV24-1
J: TRBJ2-1
CDR3: ATALAGYNNEQF

V: TRBV5-8
J: TRBJ1-4
CDR3: ASSLVPGSDSF

V: TRBV5-1
J: TRBJ2-2
CDR3: ASSLDGFNTGELF

V: TRBV5-5
J: TRBJ1-5
CDR3: ASSFGTGGHSNQPQH

V: TRBV28
J: TRBJ2-7
CDR3: ASSSLQGITYEQY

V: TRBV18
J: TRBJ2-3
CDR3: ASSPQQGSTDTQY

V: TRBV7-3
J: TRBJ1-2
CDR3: ASAGGPYGYT

V: TRBV6-6
J: TRBJ2-2
CDR3: ASSYLTTSRPGELF

V: TRBV5-1
J: TRBJ1-1
CDR3: ASSLGQVGTEAF

V: TRBV18
J: TRBJ2-1
CDR3: ASSPSTVLYNEQF

V: TRBV5-5
J: TRBJ2-3
CDR3: ASSLVVATSADTQY

V: TRBV6-1
J: TRBJ1-5
CDR3: ASSEALGPNQPQH

V: TRBV7-2
J: TRBJ2-4
CDR3: ASSLLPGSLAKNIQY

V: TRBV27
J: TRBJ2-5
CDR3: ASSRVYQETQY

V: TRBV7-2
J: TRBJ2-7
CDR3: ASSPALGRGPSYEQY

V: TRBV28
J: TRBJ2-1
CDR3: ASSSLVGTYNEQF

V: TRBV3-1
J: TRBJ2-7
CDR3: ATRPSGSSYEQY

V: TRBV29-1
J: TRBJ1-1
CDR3: SAGVQYTEAF

V: TRBV28
J: TRBJ2-3
CDR3: ASSLLLAGSTDTQY

V: TRBV5-6
J: TRBJ2-5
CDR3: ASSSLARETQY

V: TRBV5-1
J: TRBJ1-3
CDR3: ASSLGQGGNTIY

V: TRBV18
J: TRBJ2-7
CDR3: ASSPSTGTSGSSPQY

V: TRBV6-5
J: TRBJ1-6
CDR3: ASSTGQGNPPLH

V: TRBV5-6
J: TRBJ2-4
CDR3: ASSLWGAAKNIQY

V: TRBV12-3/TRBV12-4
J: TRBJ2-2
CDR3: ASSCAGELF

V: TRBV28
J: TRBJ1-5
CDR3: ASRAGQGSFVNQPQH

V: TRBV5-1
J: TRBJ1-2
CDR3: ASSFYFPGQGFDGYT

V: TRBV11-2
J: TRBJ1-1
CDR3: ASSLRLGFMNTEAF

V: TRBV28
J: TRBJ2-1
CDR3: ASSSSGTGKGDEQF

V: TRBV11-2
J: TRBJ2-4
CDR3: ASSSIGAKNIQY